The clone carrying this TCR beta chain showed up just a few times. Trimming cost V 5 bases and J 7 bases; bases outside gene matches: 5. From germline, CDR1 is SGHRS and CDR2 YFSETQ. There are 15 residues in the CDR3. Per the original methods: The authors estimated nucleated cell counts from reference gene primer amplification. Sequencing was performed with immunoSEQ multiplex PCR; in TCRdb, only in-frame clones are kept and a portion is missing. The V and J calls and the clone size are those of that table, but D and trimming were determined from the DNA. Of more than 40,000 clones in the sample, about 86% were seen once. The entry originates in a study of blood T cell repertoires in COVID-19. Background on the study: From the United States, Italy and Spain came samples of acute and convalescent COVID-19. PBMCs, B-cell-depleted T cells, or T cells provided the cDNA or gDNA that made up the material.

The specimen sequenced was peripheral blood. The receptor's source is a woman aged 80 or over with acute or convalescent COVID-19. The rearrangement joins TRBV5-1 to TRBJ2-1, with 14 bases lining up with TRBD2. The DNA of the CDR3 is TGCGCCAGCAGTTCGGGACTAGCGGGAGAGAATGAGCAGTTCTTC. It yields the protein CASSSGLAGENEQFF.